This TCR beta chain is from a study of CD8+CD57+ T cells in acquired aplastic anemia. Turning to the study itself: DNA per sorted CD4+ or CD8+ sample ranged about 0.19 to 30 ug, averaging about 2.9 ug.

This CDR3 comprises 13 residues. After removal of 7 bases from V and 6 bases from J, the junction contained 3 bases not matched to a gene. Per germline, CDR1 SQVTM and CDR2 ANQGSEA. TCR beta VDJ and CDR3 profiling used genomic DNA as template. TCRdb reanalysed the reads using MiXCR and keeps one entry per CDR3 protein. The sample includes approximately 220,000 distinct CDR3 sequences, roughly 50% of them seen just once. By flow cytometry, patients selected for sequencing had shown an expansion of CD8+CD57+ cells. Sequenced material: sorted CD4+, CD8+, or CD8+CD57+ T cells (not recorded which) from PBMCs. The sequence derives from a human donor with aplastic anemia. The chain joins TRBV29-1 to TRBJ2-1; TRBD2 matches 13 bases. CDR3 nucleotides: TGCAGCGGACTAGCGGGGGGCGGCAATGAGCAGTTCTTC. This sequence encodes CSGLAGGGNEQFF.